The 25 T cell receptor beta chains below were found in one sample sequenced in a study of cytomegalovirus exposure and HLA in healthy donors. Clones were read by immunoSEQ multiplex PCR, and TCRdb kept only the in-frame ones, dropping some. The table shows more than 45,000 clones, with roughly nine tenths occurring only once. The specimen sequenced was PBMCs. Receptor source: a woman between 18 and 30 years old in good health and CMV-seronegative.

V gene TRBV2 combines with J gene TRBJ2-7, with 7 bases matching TRBD1. The J segment lost 6 bases and the V segment lost 6 bases, leaving 2 bases of the junction unmatched. Per germline, CDR1 SNHLY and CDR2 FYNNEI. The CDR3 is 11 amino acids. The CDR3 region has the DNA TGTGCCAGCAGGGCAGGGGGCGAGCAGTACTTC. Translation gives CASRAGGEQYF.

Regarding this clone: The same CDR3 can be traced to other DNA sequences in this sample. The rearrangement joins TRBV5-1 to TRBJ2-3; 11 nucleotides line up with TRBD2. The V and J ends lost 1 base and 3 bases, in that order; junction bases with no gene match: 1. This CDR3 has 15 amino acids. CDR1 is SGHRS and CDR2 is YFSETQ in the germline V gene. CDR3 in DNA: TGCGCCAGCAGCTTGTTAGCGGGGGGGACAGATACGCAGTATTTT. Its translation is CASSLLAGGTDTQYF.

The table lists this clone with a count of one. This chain connects TRBV11-2 to TRBJ2-5; TRBD2 aligns across 13 bases. Germline-derived CDR1 and CDR2 are SGHAT and FQNNGV. V lost 5 bases and J lost 4; bases outside the gene matches: 4. The CDR3 extends over 15 amino acids. The CDR3 here is CASSPGLAGAETQYF. Written as DNA, the CDR3 is TGTGCCAGCAGCCCCGGACTAGCGGGGGCAGAGACCCAGTACTTC.

The CDR3 coding sequence is TGTGCCAGCAGCTTGGGGAGGGGGGCGCGTGAGCAGTTCTTC. Its translation is CASSLGRGAREQFF. J is TRBJ2-1 and V is TRBV7-8; possible D gene TRBD2, 7 bases. CDR1 SGHVS and CDR2 FQNEAQ come from the germline V gene. CDR3 length: 14 amino acids. Trimming removed 3 bases from V and 9 bases from J, with 15 bases in between.

This clone has a handful of counts. The chain uses TRBV2 and TRBJ1-2; possibly TRBD1 for D (6 bases). Germline CDR1 is SNHLY and CDR2 is FYNNEI. CDR3 length equals 13 residues. Trimming shortened V by 10 bases and J by 4 bases, and 16 bases separated the two germline ends. The CDR3 loop reads CATTEGQFYGYTF. CDR3 sequence (DNA): TGTGCCACTACCGAAGGACAGTTCTATGGCTACACCTTC.

V and J are TRBV11-2 and TRBJ1-3; perhaps TRBD1 as D (6 bases). Germline V gene data show CDR1 as SGHAT and CDR2 as FQNNGV. The CDR3 consists of 13 residues. V dropped 2 bases and J dropped 6 bases, with 8 bases sitting between them. CDR3 DNA sequence: TGTGCCAGCAGCTTAAACAGGGCAAACACCATATATTTT. Translated, it gives CASSLNRANTIYF.

The rearrangement links TRBV9 to TRBJ1-2, with TRBD1 as a possible D gene (6 bases). Between the trimmed V and J ends, which lost 1 base and 0 bases, there was a span of 13 bases. Germline CDR1 SGDLS, CDR2 YYNGEE. The CDR3 is 16 amino acids. CDR3 nucleotide sequence: TGTGCCAGCAGCGTACGGGGGGGCAGCTCTAACTATGGCTACACCTTC. Protein sequence: CASSVRGGSSNYGYTF.

J is TRBJ2-1 and V is TRBV18; D gene unclear. Trimming cost V 3 bases and J 10 bases, with 7 bases left between them. The CDR3 covers 11 residues. Germline V gene sequence: CDR1 KGHSH, CDR2 LQKENI. The CDR3 DNA sequence: TGTGCCAGCTCACCTTCTCGGGAGCAGTTCTTC. Translating it yields CASSPSREQFF.

Comments on this clone: Other DNA sequences within the sample encode an identical CDR3. The V gene is TRBV30, the J gene TRBJ1-3; D not certain. Germline V gives CDR1 GTSNPN, CDR2 SVGIG (reference sequence). The CDR3 contains 12 residues. Trimming shortened V by 0 bases and J by 4 bases, and 4 bases separated the two germline ends. In DNA form, the CDR3 reads TGTGCCTGGAGTGTAAGCGGAAACACCATATATTTT. Protein: CAWSVSGNTIYF.

The chain recombines TRBV29-1 with TRBJ2-1; 9 bases map to TRBD1. V lost 3 bases to trimming and J lost 5 bases; unmatched junction nucleotides: 11. The CDR3 totals 16 residues. From germline, CDR1 is SQVTM and CDR2 ANQGSEA. The CDR3 DNA reads TGCAGCGTTGATGGCAAACAGGGGGCGTGGGACAATGAGCAGTTCTTC. It codes for CSVDGKQGAWDNEQFF.

The chain carries TRBV11-3 and TRBJ2-3; 8 nucleotides align to TRBD2. Germline CDR1 and CDR2: SGHNT and YENEEA. V gave up 8 bases and J gave up 2 bases; unmatched junction bases: 3. The CDR3 spans 13 residues. The chain's CDR3 is CASSSGPTDTQYF. In DNA form, the CDR3 reads TGTGCCAGCTCTAGCGGGCCCACAGATACGCAGTATTTT.

The chain employs TRBV7-2 and TRBJ2-7; a weak D match, TRBD1 (5 bases). The V gene lost 1 base and the J gene lost 3 bases, with 13 bases spanning the gap. CDR3 length: 15 residues. Germline V lookup: CDR1 SGHTA, CDR2 FQGNSA. The DNA of the CDR3 is TGTGCCAGCAGCTTAGAGGGCGCAGGGAACTACGAGCAGTACTTC. Translated, it gives CASSLEGAGNYEQYF.

The chain combines TRBV9 with TRBJ2-6, with D tentatively TRBD1 (6 bases). The V end was cut by 2 bases, the J end by 0 bases, with 12 bases between. The CDR3 totals 17 residues. Per germline, CDR1 SGDLS and CDR2 YYNGEE. The CDR3 DNA follows: TGTGCCAGCAGCGTGACAGGCACCGTCTCTGGGGCCAACGTCCTGACTTTC. Residues: CASSVTGTVSGANVLTF. Based on the CDR3 plus reference TRBV9 and TRBJ2-6, the full variable domain is DSGVTQTPKHLITATGQRVTLRCSPRSGDLSVYWYQQSLDQGLQFLIQYYNGEERAKGNILERFSAQQFPDLHSELNLSSLELGDSALYFCASSVTGTVSGANVLTFGAGSRLTVL.

A few counts support this clone. CDR3 in amino acids: CASSQGLDSDYGYTF. CDR3 sequence (DNA): TGCGCCAGCAGCCAAGGTTTGGACAGTGACTATGGCTACACCTTC. This chain uses TRBV4-1 with TRBJ1-2; weak D call: TRBD1 (6 bases). CDR3 length: 15 residues. Trimming pared 1 base from V and 3 bases from J, leaving 12 bases between. CDR1 MGHRA and CDR2 YSYEKL come from the germline V gene.

This sequence joins TRBV18 and TRBJ1-1; TRBD1 agrees at 11 bases. CDR1 is KGHSH and CDR2 is LQKENI in the germline V gene. V dropped 4 bases and J dropped 4; count of bases not matched to a gene: 5. CDR3 length equals 15 residues. This chain's CDR3 is CASSLGQGASTEAFF. CDR3 sequence (DNA): TGTGCCAGCTCACTCGGACAGGGGGCAAGCACTGAAGCTTTCTTT.

The genes are TRBV2 and TRBJ1-3, with TRBD1 matching 7 bases. The length of the CDR3 is 17 residues. The germline V gene encodes CDR1 SNHLY and CDR2 FYNNEI. With V trimmed by 6 bases and J by 0 bases, 11 bases remained unmatched. CDR3 sequence: CASSFLVRGSSGNTIYF. As DNA, the CDR3 is TGTGCCAGCAGCTTTCTTGTCAGGGGGAGCTCTGGAAACACCATATATTTT.

The V and J genes are TRBV7-2 and TRBJ1-4, with TRBD1 as a possible D gene (5 bases). Deletions cut 5 bases from V and 8 bases from J, with 15 bases between. Looked up from germline, CDR1 is SGHTA and CDR2 is FQGNSA. CDR3 length: 14 amino acids. The CDR3 region has the DNA TGTGCCAGCAGCATACACCCAAGGGGCGAAAAACTGTTTTTT. It encodes CASSIHPRGEKLFF.

The chain couples TRBV29-1 to TRBJ1-2, with 7 positions matching TRBD1. The CDR3 contains 14 residues. Trimming took 5 bases from V and 4 from J; bases not matched to a gene: 10. Germline V lookup: CDR1 SQVTM, CDR2 ANQGSEA. CDR3 DNA sequence: TGCAGCGTTATGCCGACAGGGCTGGGCTATGGCTACACCTTC. Amino acids: CSVMPTGLGYGYTF.

The table lists this clone with a count of one. The CDR3 reads CASSELPGVIGSGTTSYEQYF. The CDR3 DNA is TGTGCCAGCAGTGAACTTCCAGGGGTGATTGGTAGCGGGACGACCTCCTACGAGCAGTACTTC. The rearrangement uses TRBV2 and TRBJ2-7; TRBD2 matches at 8 bases. Germline lookup yields CDR1 SNHLY and CDR2 FYNNEI. The ends lost 2 bases at V and 0 bases at J; junction bases unmatched: 21. The CDR3 runs to 21 residues.

CDR3 sequence (DNA): TGCGCCAGCAGCGGAGGGACTAGCGGTCCTGAGACCCAGTACTTC. Protein: CASSGGTSGPETQYF. The J gene is TRBJ2-5, the V gene TRBV5-1; 11 nucleotides align to TRBD2. V shed 4 bases and J 5 bases; nucleotides not matched to a gene: 7. Germline V gives CDR1 SGHRS, CDR2 YFSETQ. This CDR3 is built from 15 residues.

This chain uses TRBV19 with TRBJ2-2; D not resolved. The CDR3 runs 14 residues. Germline assignment: CDR1 LNHDA and CDR2 SQIVND (reference sequence). V was trimmed by 5 bases and J by 2 bases, leaving 9 bases between them. The CDR3 DNA is TGTGCCAGTAGTTTTCAGATAAACACCGGGGAGCTGTTTTTT. This encodes CASSFQINTGELFF.

CDR3: CASSVGAGSRKETQYF. DNA of the CDR3: TGTGCCAGCAGCGTAGGGGCAGGCTCTCGCAAAGAGACCCAGTACTTC. The chain combines TRBV9 with TRBJ2-5; D gene unclear. V was clipped by 0 bases and J by 3 bases, with 15 bases between them. Germline V gives CDR1 SGDLS, CDR2 YYNGEE. CDR3 length equals 16 residues.

The rearrangement links TRBV4-2 to TRBJ2-7; 12 nucleotides align to TRBD2. CDR3 length: 16 amino acids. Germline values: CDR1 LGHNA, CDR2 YNFKEQ. The J segment lost 4 bases and the V segment lost 4 bases, leaving 8 bases of the junction unmatched. As DNA, the CDR3 is TGTGCCAGCAGCCCGGGGACTAGCGGGTTTCTTTACGAGCAGTACTTC. Its translation is CASSPGTSGFLYEQYF.

The CDR3 loop reads CASSLGPQTDTQYF. CDR3 in DNA: TGTGCCAGCAGCTTAGGTCCCCAGACAGATACGCAGTATTTT. The rearrangement links TRBV7-9 to TRBJ2-3; no clear D gene. The ends were cut back, 1 base at V and 3 bases at J, with 8 bases in the middle. Germline V gene lookup returns CDR1 SEHNR and CDR2 FQNEAQ (reference sequence). CDR3 length: 14 amino acids.

The chain employs TRBV7-2 and TRBJ2-3; 14 positions match TRBD2. From germline, CDR1 is SGHTA and CDR2 FQGNSA. V dropped 4 bases and J dropped 8; count of bases not matched to a gene: 8. This CDR3 has 16 amino acids. This CDR3 reads CASSSSGTSGGGTQYF. CDR3 DNA sequence: TGTGCCAGCAGCTCTTCCGGGACTAGCGGGGGCGGTACGCAGTATTTT.